These 2 T cell receptor beta chains were sequenced from one sample in a study of radiotherapy plus CTLA-4 blockade in lung cancer. TCRdb's copy holds only in-frame clones and misses some; the assay was immunoSEQ multiplex PCR. The repertoire holds about 91,000 clones, with around 72% as singletons. Sequencing was performed on peripheral blood, taken from a patient treated with radiotherapy plus ipilimumab. The source of these receptors is a human donor with non-small cell lung cancer that progressed on radiotherapy plus ipilimumab.

Remarks on this clone: Other DNA sequences in the sample encode the same CDR3. V is TRBV11-2 and J is TRBJ1-4; tentative D call: TRBD1 (6 bases). This CDR3 has 14 residues. V gave up 0 bases and J gave up 5 bases, with 7 bases separating them. Per the germline V gene, CDR1 is SGHAT and CDR2 is FQNNGV. The CDR3 spells CASSLEGANEKLFF. CDR3 coding DNA: TGTGCCAGCAGCTTAGAGGGGGCAAATGAAAAACTGTTTTTT.

The chain combines TRBV6-5 with TRBJ2-7, with D possibly matching TRBD2 (5 bases). V lost 0 bases and J 5 bases, leaving 11 bases between the germline ends. The germline V gene encodes CDR1 MNHEY and CDR2 SVGAGI. CDR3 length: 14 amino acids. In DNA, the CDR3 is TGTGCCAGCAGTTACTCGAGAGGGAACAACGAGCAGTACTTC. Encoded protein: CASSYSRGNNEQYF.